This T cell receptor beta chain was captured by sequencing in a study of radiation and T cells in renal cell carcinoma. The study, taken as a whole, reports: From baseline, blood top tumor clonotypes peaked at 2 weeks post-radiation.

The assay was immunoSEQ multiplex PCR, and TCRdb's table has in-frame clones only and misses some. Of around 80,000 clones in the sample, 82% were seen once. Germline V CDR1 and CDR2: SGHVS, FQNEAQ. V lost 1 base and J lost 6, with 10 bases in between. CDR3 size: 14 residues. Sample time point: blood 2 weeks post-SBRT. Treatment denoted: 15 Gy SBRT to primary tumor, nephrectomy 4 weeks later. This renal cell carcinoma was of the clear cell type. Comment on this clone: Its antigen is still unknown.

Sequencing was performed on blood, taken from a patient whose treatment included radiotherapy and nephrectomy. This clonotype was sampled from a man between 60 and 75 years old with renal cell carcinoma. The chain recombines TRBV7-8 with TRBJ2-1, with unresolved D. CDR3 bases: TGTGCCAGCAGCTTAGGAGCCGGGTTCAATGAGCAGTTCTTC. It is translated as CASSLGAGFNEQFF.